This T cell receptor beta chain is drawn from a study of blood T cell repertoires in COVID-19. Participants were aged about 18 to 100 years from around 25 US areas. Measured with immunoSEQ multiplex PCR; TCRdb has only the in-frame clones, and not every one. The table has 300,000 to 400,000 clones, more than 75% seen once. This clone was recorded only once. The sample comprised PBMCs or T cells enriched from blood (not recorded which). This TCR came from a woman aged 25 to 39 with acute COVID-19.

CDR3: CASSGNREANYGYTF. The CDR3 DNA reads as TGTGCCAGCAGTGGAAACAGGGAAGCTAACTATGGCTACACCTTC. This chain uses TRBV2 with TRBJ1-2; weak D call: TRBD1 (6 bases). Germline V gene sequence: CDR1 SNHLY, CDR2 FYNNEI. V was pared by 4 bases and J by 0 bases, with 12 bases between. This CDR3 spans 15 amino acids.